The 30 T cell receptor beta chains given below trace back to one sample, sequenced in a study of blood T cell repertoires in COVID-19. Sequencing was performed with immunoSEQ multiplex PCR; in TCRdb, only in-frame clones are kept and a portion is missing. The sample yields 150,000 to 200,000 clones, approximately 82% seen once. The sample was peripheral blood. The receptor set was obtained from an elderly woman with acute or convalescent COVID-19.

The chain recombines TRBV5-4 with TRBJ2-1, with 7 bases aligning to TRBD1. This CDR3 is 13 amino acids long. V was pared by 4 bases and J by 11 bases, with 9 bases of the junction left unmatched. CDR1 SGHNT and CDR2 YYREEE come from the germline V gene (reference sequence). The DNA of the CDR3 is TGTGCCAGCAGCCCCTCAAGGGGGCCGAAGCAGTTCTTC. As protein: CASSPSRGPKQFF.

The chain carries TRBV6-1 and TRBJ2-7, with D unclear. The germline V and J ends were trimmed by 2 bases and 0 bases, with 11 bases remaining between them. CDR1 MNHNS and CDR2 SASEGT come from the germline V gene. CDR3 length equals 15 residues. The CDR3 sequence is CASSEKPVSSYEQYF. Here the CDR3 DNA reads TGTGCCAGCAGTGAAAAGCCCGTGAGCTCCTACGAGCAGTACTTC.

This chain links TRBV5-1 with TRBJ1-6, with 7 bases identical to TRBD1. V shed 0 bases and J 10 bases; nucleotides not matched to a gene: 4. CDR1 is SGHRS and CDR2 is YFSETQ in the germline V gene. The length of the CDR3 is 14 residues. The CDR3 here is CASSLGQGGSPLHF. The CDR3 DNA reads as TGCGCCAGCAGCTTGGGACAGGGTGGATCACCCCTCCACTTT.

This CDR3 reads CASTGQLSGNTIYF. DNA for the CDR3: TGTGCCAGCACGGGACAGCTCTCTGGAAACACCATATATTTT. J is TRBJ1-3 and V is TRBV6-5; TRBD1 matches at 7 bases. This CDR3 spans 14 amino acids. The V segment lost 7 bases and the J segment 0 bases; nucleotides outside the gene matches: 3. CDR1 is MNHEY and CDR2 is SVGAGI in the germline V gene.

This clone was seen only once. CDR3 amino acids: CATSDQRGTQETQYF. CDR3 bases: TGTGCCACCAGTGACCAGCGGGGGACCCAAGAGACCCAGTACTTC. The chain couples TRBV24-1 to TRBJ2-5, with TRBD2 identical over 8 bases. With 4 bases clipped from V and 1 base from J, the junction kept 4 bases outside the gene matches. CDR1 KGHDR and CDR2 SFDVKD come from the germline V gene. CDR3 length: 15 amino acids.

The chain couples TRBV14 to TRBJ2-3; D might be TRBD2 (6 bases). This CDR3 is built from 13 residues. V lost 0 bases to trimming and J lost 6 bases, with 7 bases between them. Germline CDR1 SGHDN, CDR2 FVKESK. CDR3 sequence (DNA): TGTGCCAGCAGCCAAGATCGGGAGGATACGCAGTATTTT. This codes for CASSQDREDTQYF.

This clone was picked up one time. The chain's CDR3 is CASSRELTQETQYF. The CDR3 DNA sequence: TGTGCCAGCAGCCGGGAGTTAACTCAAGAGACCCAGTACTTC. The chain combines TRBV3-1 (or the pseudogene TRBV3-2) with TRBJ2-5; a possible D gene is TRBD2 (5 bases). CDR1 and CDR2 (germline): LGHDT, YNNKEL (reference sequence). The CDR3 runs 14 residues. V gave up 4 bases and J gave up 2 bases, with 11 bases separating them.

The CDR3 DNA reads TGTGCCAGCAGGTGGGAGATCGGTGTAGGCACTGAAGCTTTCTTT. Its protein is CASRWEIGVGTEAFF. The rearrangement joins TRBV5-4 to TRBJ1-1, with D unresolved. CDR1 and CDR2 (germline): SGHNT, YYREEE (reference sequence). V dropped 5 bases and J dropped 4 bases, with 18 bases sitting between them. The CDR3 spans 15 residues.

The chain combines TRBV30 with TRBJ1-2; a weak D match, TRBD1 (5 bases). The ends were cut back, 0 bases at V and 4 bases at J, with 15 bases in the middle. CDR3 length equals 15 residues. The germline gives CDR1 GTSNPN, CDR2 SVGIG (reference sequence). The CDR3 reads CAWSVGGAVSYGYTF. In DNA form, the CDR3 reads TGTGCCTGGAGTGTGGGAGGGGCCGTTTCCTATGGCTACACCTTC.

V is TRBV24-1 and J is TRBJ2-1; D is uncertain. The CDR3 consists of 12 residues. Germline CDR1 is KGHDR and CDR2 is SFDVKD. The V and J ends lost 5 bases and 5 bases respectively, with 6 bases between them. The CDR3: CATSVGNNEQFF. CDR3 DNA: TGTGCCACCAGTGTCGGTAACAATGAGCAGTTCTTC.

This chain connects TRBV6-1 to TRBJ2-5; 9 nucleotides match TRBD2. Unmatched junction bases numbered 7, after V lost 2 bases and J lost 3 bases. The CDR3 is 16 amino acids. Germline lookup yields CDR1 MNHNS and CDR2 SASEGT. CDR3 protein: CASSESGGRGEETQYF. The CDR3 DNA follows: TGTGCCAGCAGTGAATCTGGCGGGAGGGGAGAAGAGACCCAGTACTTC.

The CDR3 bases are TGTGCCAGCAGCCTGGACAGGGGGCGAGGAAACACCATATATTTT. Residues: CASSLDRGRGNTIYF. The J gene is TRBJ1-3, the V gene TRBV7-9, with TRBD1 matching 11 bases. CDR1 and CDR2 from the germline V gene are SEHNR and FQNEAQ (reference sequence). The CDR3 contains 15 residues. The ends lost 5 bases at V and 4 bases at J; junction bases unmatched: 4.

The chain combines TRBV30 with TRBJ1-2; no clear D. V lost 2 bases to trimming and J lost 8 bases, with 15 bases between them. CDR3 length equals 13 residues. Germline V gene sequence: CDR1 GTSNPN, CDR2 SVGIG (reference sequence). The CDR3 region is CAWSTTLAGGYTF. CDR3 bases: TGTGCCTGGAGTACTACACTTGCGGGAGGCTACACCTTC.

The chain couples TRBV30 to TRBJ1-2; D gene uncertain. V dropped 0 bases and J dropped 4 bases, with 15 bases sitting between them. Germline lookup yields CDR1 GTSNPN and CDR2 SVGIG (reference sequence). The CDR3 sequence is 15 residues long. In DNA form, the CDR3 reads TGTGCCTGGAGTGTGATGGCCAGCGCCTTCTATGGCTACACCTTC. Protein sequence: CAWSVMASAFYGYTF.

About this clone: Relative to the germline gene, one junction end is altered; a read error may explain this. The chain has TRBV6-6 and TRBJ1-2, with 8 bases identical to TRBD1. Germline CDR1 is MNHNY and CDR2 is SVGAGI (reference sequence). The CDR3 has 14 amino acids. CDR3 amino acids: CASSHSGGSYGYTF. The CDR3 nucleotides read TGTGCCAGCAGTCACTCAGGGGGCTCCTATGGCTACACCTTC.

The J gene is TRBJ1-4, the V gene TRBV29-1, with 7 bases matching TRBD1. The CDR3 has 13 residues. Unmatched junction bases numbered 9, after V lost 6 bases and J lost 8 bases. Germline V gene lookup returns CDR1 SQVTM and CDR2 ANQGSEA. In DNA, the CDR3 is TGCAGCGTCTCCAGGGGGACCAACGAAAAACTGTTTTTT. It specifies CSVSRGTNEKLFF.

The chain carries TRBV6-1 and TRBJ2-1, with 9 bases identical to TRBD1. The trim removed 3 bases at V and 13 bases at J, leaving 10 bases unmatched. CDR3 length: 14 residues. Per the germline V gene, CDR1 is MNHNS and CDR2 is SASEGT. The CDR3 DNA is TGTGCCAGCAGTGACGACCCGGACAGGGGATTTCAGTTCTTC. It encodes CASSDDPDRGFQFF.

The genes are TRBV11-2 and TRBJ1-1; the D is unclear. The V end lost 0 bases, the J end lost 6 bases, and 11 bases lay between the germline ends. Germline CDR1 reads SGHAT; CDR2 reads FQNNGV. The length of the CDR3 is 14 residues. CDR3 residues: CASSLDLVGSEAFF. CDR3 DNA sequence: TGTGCCAGCAGCTTAGATTTGGTCGGTTCTGAAGCTTTCTTT.

CDR3 sequence: CASSSYLKGRAGELFF. CDR3 coding DNA: TGTGCCAGCAGCTCATACTTAAAGGGGAGGGCCGGGGAGCTGTTTTTT. This chain connects TRBV11-2 to TRBJ2-2, with 7 bases that match TRBD2. CDR1 is SGHAT and CDR2 is FQNNGV in the germline V gene. J lost 6 bases, V lost 4 bases, and 11 bases had no gene match. This CDR3 comprises 16 residues.

The genes are TRBV19 and TRBJ2-6; unclear D gene. This CDR3 has 13 amino acids. The germline CDR1 and CDR2 sequences are LNHDA and SQIVND (reference sequence). V lost 10 bases and J 2 bases, leaving 9 bases between the germline ends. The CDR3: CATSYAGANVLTF. DNA of the CDR3: TGTGCCACCAGTTATGCTGGGGCCAACGTCCTGACTTTC.

The CDR3 here is CASSYSTEFDYGYTF. CDR3 bases: TGTGCCAGCAGCTACTCGACAGAATTCGACTATGGCTACACCTTC. The V gene is TRBV7-2, the J gene TRBJ1-2; D is possibly TRBD1 (5 bases). Per germline, CDR1 SGHTA and CDR2 FQGNSA. Trimming stripped 4 bases from V and 3 bases from J, with 15 bases between. This CDR3 spans 15 amino acids.

The chain links TRBV7-6 to TRBJ1-1; no clear D gene. Germline values: CDR1 SGHVS, CDR2 FNYEAQ. Trimming shortened V by 2 bases and J by 4 bases, and 11 bases separated the two germline ends. CDR3 length: 14 amino acids. The CDR3 DNA sequence: TGTGCCAGCAGCTTAAATCTTTTAGCCACTGAAGCTTTCTTT. Translating gives CASSLNLLATEAFF.

V gene TRBV29-1 combines with J gene TRBJ2-7; the match to TRBD2 covers 8 bases. With 0 bases clipped from V and 3 bases from J, the junction kept 16 bases outside the gene matches. The CDR3 runs to 18 residues. The germline V gene encodes CDR1 SQVTM and CDR2 ANQGSEA. The CDR3 nucleotides are TGCAGCGTTGAAGATCCCCTACTTAGCGGGACGGGGAACTACGAGCAGTACTTC. It yields the protein CSVEDPLLSGTGNYEQYF.

This CDR3 is CASSRDSGVRSGYTF. CDR3 coding DNA: TGCGCCAGCAGCCGGGACTCCGGGGTTAGGAGTGGCTACACCTTC. The rearrangement links TRBV5-1 to TRBJ1-2, with D perhaps matching TRBD1 (5 bases). V shed 4 bases and J shed 7 bases, with 20 bases lying between them. The CDR3 consists of 15 residues. Germline V CDR1 and CDR2: SGHRS, YFSETQ. The full variable domain, rest sourced from reference TRBV5-1 and TRBJ1-2, is KAGVTQTPRYLIKTRGQQVTLSCSPISGHRSVSWYQQTPGQGLQFLFEYFSETQRNKGNFPGRFSGRQFSNSRSEMNVSTLELGDSALYLCASSRDSGVRSGYTFGSGTRLTVV.

This clone was observed a handful of times. The rearrangement links TRBV5-4 to TRBJ2-3; 13 bases agree with TRBD2. J gave up 4 bases and V 2 bases, and 13 bases lay outside the gene matches. Germline CDR1 and CDR2: SGHNT and YYREEE (reference sequence). CDR3 length equals 19 residues. CDR3 amino acids: CASSFGGGLAGANSDTQYF. CDR3 nucleotide sequence: TGTGCCAGCAGCTTTGGAGGAGGACTAGCGGGAGCAAATTCAGATACGCAGTATTTT.

The gene calls are TRBV5-1 and TRBJ2-7; the match to TRBD2 covers 7 bases. V lost 4 bases, J lost 6 bases, and 16 bases stayed unmatched. Germline V gene sequence: CDR1 SGHRS, CDR2 YFSETQ. This CDR3 has 16 amino acids. As DNA, the CDR3 is TGCGCCAGCAGCGCACGAAGCGGGAAAGTGTACACCGAGCAGTACTTC. As protein: CASSARSGKVYTEQYF.

This chain connects TRBV7-8 to TRBJ1-4; no definite D call. This CDR3 comprises 15 residues. V shed 1 base and J shed 4 bases, with 10 bases lying between them. Germline V gene data show CDR1 as SGHVS and CDR2 as FQNEAQ. CDR3 sequence reads: CASSLGDGSNEKLFF. Here the CDR3 DNA reads TGTGCCAGCAGCTTAGGCGACGGGAGTAATGAAAAACTGTTTTTT.

As regards this clone: Additional DNA sequences in this sample encode the identical CDR3. This chain connects TRBV11-3 to TRBJ2-7, with 9 bases fitting TRBD1. The ends lost 3 bases at V and 2 bases at J; junction bases unmatched: 2. CDR1 and CDR2 from the germline V gene are SGHNT and YENEEA. The CDR3 consists of 14 residues. The chain's CDR3 is CASSLGQGPYEQYF. CDR3 sequence (DNA): TGTGCCAGCAGCTTGGGACAGGGCCCCTACGAGCAGTACTTC.

This chain links TRBV6-2 or TRBV6-3 with TRBJ2-7, with TRBD1 as a possible D gene (6 bases). The germline V and J ends were trimmed by 6 bases and 3 bases, with 15 bases remaining between them. CDR1 is MNHEY and CDR2 is SVGEGT in the germline V gene. The CDR3 covers 14 residues. CDR3 sequence: CASSSSGHLYEQYF. The CDR3, as DNA: TGTGCCAGCAGCTCGTCGGGACACCTCTACGAGCAGTACTTC.

In its sample, this clone was seen once. The gene calls are TRBV23-1 and TRBJ1-2, with D maybe TRBD1 (5 bases). TRBV23-1 has ORF status, its function being uncertain. The CDR3 runs 14 residues. V gave up 3 bases and J gave up 8 bases, with 16 bases separating them. CDR3 amino acids: CASSQARDAGGYTF. As DNA, the CDR3 is TGCGCCAGCAGTCAGGCCAGAGACGCAGGGGGCTACACCTTC.